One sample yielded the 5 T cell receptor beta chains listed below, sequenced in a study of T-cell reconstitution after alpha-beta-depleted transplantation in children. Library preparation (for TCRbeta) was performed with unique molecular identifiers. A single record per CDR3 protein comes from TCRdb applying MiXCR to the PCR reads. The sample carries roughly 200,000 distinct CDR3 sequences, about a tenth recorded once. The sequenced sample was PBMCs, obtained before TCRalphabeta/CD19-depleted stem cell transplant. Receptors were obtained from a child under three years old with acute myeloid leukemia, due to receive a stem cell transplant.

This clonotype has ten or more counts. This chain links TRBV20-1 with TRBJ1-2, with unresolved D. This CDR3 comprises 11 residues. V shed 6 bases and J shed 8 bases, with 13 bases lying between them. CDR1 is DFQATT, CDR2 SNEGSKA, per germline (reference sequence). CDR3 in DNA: TGCAGTGCGTATAAAGGGTACGGCTACACCTTC. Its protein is CSAYKGYGYTF.

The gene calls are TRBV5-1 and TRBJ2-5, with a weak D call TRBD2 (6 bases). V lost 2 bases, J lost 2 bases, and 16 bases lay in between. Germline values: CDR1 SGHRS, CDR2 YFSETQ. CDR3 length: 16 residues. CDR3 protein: CASSFNPGALQETQYF. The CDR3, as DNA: TGCGCCAGCAGCTTTAATCCGGGAGCCCTTCAAGAGACCCAGTACTTC.

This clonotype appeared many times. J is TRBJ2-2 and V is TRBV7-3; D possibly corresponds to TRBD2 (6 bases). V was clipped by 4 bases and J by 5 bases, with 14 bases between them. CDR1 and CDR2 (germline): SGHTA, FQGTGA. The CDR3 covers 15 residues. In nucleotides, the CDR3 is TGTGCCAGCAGCTCCGCCGGGGCGGGGACCGGGGAGCTGTTTTTT. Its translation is CASSSAGAGTGELFF.

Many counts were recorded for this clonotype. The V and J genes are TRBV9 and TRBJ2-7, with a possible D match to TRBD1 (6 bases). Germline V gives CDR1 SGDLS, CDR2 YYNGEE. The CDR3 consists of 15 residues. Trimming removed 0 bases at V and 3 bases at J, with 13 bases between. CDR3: CASSVGRGFYYEQYF. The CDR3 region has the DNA TGTGCCAGCAGCGTAGGCAGGGGCTTTTACTACGAGCAGTACTTC. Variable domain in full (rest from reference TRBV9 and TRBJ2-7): DSGVTQTPKHLITATGQRVTLRCSPRSGDLSVYWYQQSLDQGLQFLIQYYNGEERAKGNILERFSAQQFPDLHSELNLSSLELGDSALYFCASSVGRGFYYEQYFGPGTRLTVT.

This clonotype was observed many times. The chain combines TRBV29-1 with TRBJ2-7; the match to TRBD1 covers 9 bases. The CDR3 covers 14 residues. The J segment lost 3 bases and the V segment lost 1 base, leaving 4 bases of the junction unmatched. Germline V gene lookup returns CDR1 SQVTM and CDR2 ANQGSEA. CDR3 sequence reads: CSVEGQGENYEQYF. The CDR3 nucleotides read TGCAGCGTTGAAGGACAGGGGGAGAACTACGAGCAGTACTTC.